This entry lists 9 T cell receptor beta chains sequenced from one sample in a study of T cells in localized non-small cell lung cancer. Assay: immunoSEQ multiplex PCR; the TCRdb copy retains only in-frame clones and omits some. Of over 25,000 clones listed, about nine tenths were seen once; the top ten hold 0.9% to 1.2%. Sequencing was performed on peripheral blood, taken before any cancer treatment. The receptor set was obtained from a woman between 35 and 75 years old with stage I lung adenocarcinoma.

This rearrangement joins TRBV7-2 to TRBJ2-1; the D gene could be TRBD1 or TRBD2 (7 bases each). The CDR3 extends over 15 amino acids. Per the germline V gene, CDR1 is SGHTA and CDR2 is FQGNSA. Between the trimmed V and J ends, which lost 5 bases and 6 bases, there was a span of 17 bases. CDR3 amino acids: CASSPQGRGSNEQFF. In DNA, the CDR3 is TGTGCCAGCAGCCCACAGGGGAGGGGGAGCAATGAGCAGTTCTTC.

The CDR3 spells CASKVAGGHEQFF. CDR3 bases: TGTGCCAGTAAGGTAGCGGGAGGGCATGAGCAGTTCTTC. The chain uses TRBV19 and TRBJ2-1; TRBD2 agrees at 11 bases. CDR3 length: 13 residues. V lost 7 bases, J lost 8 bases, and 4 bases stayed unmatched. Germline lookup yields CDR1 LNHDA and CDR2 SQIVND (reference sequence).

This chain links TRBV9 with TRBJ2-7, with 9 positions matching TRBD2. V lost 0 bases to trimming and J lost 2 bases; unmatched junction nucleotides: 12. CDR3 size: 18 residues. Germline V lookup: CDR1 SGDLS, CDR2 YYNGEE. The CDR3 coding sequence is TGTGCCAGCAGCGTAGGAGGCGCGGGAGGGCCACAAGCCTACGAGCAGTACTTC. Translation gives CASSVGGAGGPQAYEQYF.

CDR3 sequence (DNA): TGTGCCAGCAGTTTATATCGAGCTATGAACACTGAAGCTTTCTTT. Protein sequence: CASSLYRAMNTEAFF. This rearrangement joins TRBV28 to TRBJ1-1; D unclear. From germline, CDR1 is MDHEN and CDR2 SYDVKM. V was cut by 1 base and J by 0 bases, with 9 bases left in between. The CDR3 length is 15 residues.

V gene TRBV27 combines with J gene TRBJ2-1, with TRBD2 matching 11 bases. Per the germline V gene, CDR1 is MNHEY and CDR2 is SMNVEV (reference sequence). CDR3 length equals 15 residues. Trimming removed 2 bases from V and 8 bases from J; junction bases left unmatched: 5. CDR3 protein: CASSLLAGGQYEQFF. The CDR3 nucleotides read TGTGCCAGCAGTTTACTAGCGGGGGGCCAGTATGAGCAGTTCTTC.

The V gene is TRBV19, the J gene TRBJ2-1; weak D call: TRBD1 (6 bases). V was cut by 3 bases and J by 4 bases, with 13 bases left in between. Germline V gives CDR1 LNHDA, CDR2 SQIVND (reference sequence). The CDR3 is made up of 15 amino acids. DNA of the CDR3: TGTGCCAGTAGTATCCAGGGGAATTTATACAATGAGCAGTTCTTC. This codes for CASSIQGNLYNEQFF. The full variable domain, completed using reference TRBV19 and TRBJ2-1, is DGGITQSPKYLFRKEGQNVTLSCEQNLNHDAMYWYRQDPGQGLRLIYYSQIVNDFQKGDIAEGYSVSREKKESFPLTVTSAQKNPTAFYLCASSIQGNLYNEQFFGPGTRLTVL.

CDR3 amino acids: CASSLGSASNQPQHF. The CDR3 nucleotides read TGTGCCAGCAGCCTGGGGAGCGCAAGCAATCAGCCCCAGCATTTT. The chain joins TRBV7-2 to TRBJ1-5; no definite D call. Germline-derived CDR1 and CDR2 are SGHTA and FQGNSA. The V and J ends lost 5 bases and 1 base respectively, with 12 bases between them. This CDR3 is 15 amino acids long.

A few counts support this clone. The genes are TRBV7-4 and TRBJ2-1, with D possibly matching TRBD1 (6 bases). Germline V gives CDR1 SGHVT, CDR2 SQSDAQ. Trimming pared 1 base from V and 10 bases from J, leaving 20 bases between. This CDR3 comprises 16 residues. The CDR3 DNA is TGTGCCAGCAGCTTAGGACAGGTTCGGCTAAAATACGAGCAGTTCTTC. Residues: CASSLGQVRLKYEQFF.

The rearrangement joins TRBV4-3 to TRBJ2-5; 9 positions agree with TRBD2. CDR1 and CDR2 from the germline V gene are LGHNA and YSLEER. Germline trimming cut 3 bases from V and 0 bases from J; bases unmatched to any gene: 8. The CDR3 is 17 residues long. The CDR3 coding sequence is TGCGCCAGCAGCCACCAGCGGGGGGCCCCGTACCAAGAGACCCAGTACTTC. It encodes CASSHQRGAPYQETQYF.